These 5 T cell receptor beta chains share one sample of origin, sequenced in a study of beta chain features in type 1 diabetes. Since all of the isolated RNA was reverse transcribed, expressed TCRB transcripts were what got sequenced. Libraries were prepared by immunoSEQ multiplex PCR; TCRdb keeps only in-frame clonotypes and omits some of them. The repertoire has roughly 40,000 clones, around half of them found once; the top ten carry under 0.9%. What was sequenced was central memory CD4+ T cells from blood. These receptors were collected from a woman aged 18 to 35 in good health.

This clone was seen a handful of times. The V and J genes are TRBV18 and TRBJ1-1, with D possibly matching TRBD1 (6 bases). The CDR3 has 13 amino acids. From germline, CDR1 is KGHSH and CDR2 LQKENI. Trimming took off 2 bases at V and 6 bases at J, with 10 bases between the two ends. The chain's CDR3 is CASSPNRAPEAFF. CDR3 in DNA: TGTGCCAGCTCACCAAACAGGGCCCCTGAAGCTTTCTTT. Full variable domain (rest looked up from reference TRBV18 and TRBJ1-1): NAGVMQNPRHLVRRRGQEARLRCSPMKGHSHVYWYRQLPEEGLKFMVYLQKENIIDESGMPKERFSAEFPKEGPSILRIQQVVRGDSAAYFCASSPNRAPEAFFGQGTRLTVV.

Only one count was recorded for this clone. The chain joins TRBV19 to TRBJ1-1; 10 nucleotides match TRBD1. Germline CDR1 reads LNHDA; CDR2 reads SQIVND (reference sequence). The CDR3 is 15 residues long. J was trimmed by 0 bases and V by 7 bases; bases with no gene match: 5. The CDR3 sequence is CASTDRGRLNTEAFF. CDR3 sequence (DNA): TGTGCCAGTACTGACAGGGGGCGTCTGAACACTGAAGCTTTCTTT.

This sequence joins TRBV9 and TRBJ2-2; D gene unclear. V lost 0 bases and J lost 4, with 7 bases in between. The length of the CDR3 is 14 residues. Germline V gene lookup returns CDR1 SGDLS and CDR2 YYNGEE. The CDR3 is CASSVVGLTGELFF. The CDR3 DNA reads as TGTGCCAGCAGCGTAGTGGGCCTCACCGGGGAGCTGTTTTTT.

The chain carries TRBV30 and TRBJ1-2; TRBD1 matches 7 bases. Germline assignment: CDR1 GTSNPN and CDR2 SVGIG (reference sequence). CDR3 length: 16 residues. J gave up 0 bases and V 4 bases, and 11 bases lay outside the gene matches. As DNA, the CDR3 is TGTGCCTGGAAGCGACAGGGCCGTATTCCTAACTATGGCTACACCTTC. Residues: CAWKRQGRIPNYGYTF. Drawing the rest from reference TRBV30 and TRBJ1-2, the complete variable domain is SQTIHQWPATLVQPVGSPLSLECTVEGTSNPNLYWYRQAAGRGLQLLFYSVGIGQISSEVPQNLSASRPQDRQFILSSKKLLLSDSGFYLCAWKRQGRIPNYGYTFGSGTRLTVV.

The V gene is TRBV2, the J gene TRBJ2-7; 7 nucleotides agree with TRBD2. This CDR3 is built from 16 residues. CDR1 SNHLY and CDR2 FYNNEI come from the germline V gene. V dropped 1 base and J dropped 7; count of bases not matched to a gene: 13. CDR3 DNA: TGTGCCAGCAGTGAAGATGCAACTAGCGCGCTACGAGAGCAGTACTTC. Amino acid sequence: CASSEDATSALREQYF.